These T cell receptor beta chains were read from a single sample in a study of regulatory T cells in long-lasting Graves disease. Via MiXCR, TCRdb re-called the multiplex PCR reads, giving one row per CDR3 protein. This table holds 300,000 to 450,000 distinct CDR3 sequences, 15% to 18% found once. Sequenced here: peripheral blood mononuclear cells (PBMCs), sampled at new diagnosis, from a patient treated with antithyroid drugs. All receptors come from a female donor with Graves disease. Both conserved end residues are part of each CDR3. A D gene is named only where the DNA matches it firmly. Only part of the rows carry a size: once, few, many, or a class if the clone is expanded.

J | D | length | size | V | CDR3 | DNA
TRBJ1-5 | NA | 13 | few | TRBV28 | CASRILGRQPQHF | TGTGCCAGCAGGATCCTAGGTCGCCAGCCCCAGCATTTT
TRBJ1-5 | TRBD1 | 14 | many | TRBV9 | CASSVDRGHQPQHF | TGTGCCAGCAGCGTAGACAGGGGGCATCAGCCCCAGCATTTT
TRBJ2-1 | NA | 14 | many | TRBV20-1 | CSALPELATNEQFF | TGCAGTGCTCTCCCGGAACTAGCTACCAATGAGCAGTTCTTC
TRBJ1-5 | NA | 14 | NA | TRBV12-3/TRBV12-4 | CASSAGTTNQPQHF | TGTGCCAGCAGCGCAGGTACTACTAATCAGCCCCAGCATTTT
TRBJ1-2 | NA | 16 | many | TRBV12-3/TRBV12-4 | CASSLAEAGTTYGYTF | TGTGCCAGCAGTTTGGCCGAGGCCGGAACGACTTATGGCTACACCTTC
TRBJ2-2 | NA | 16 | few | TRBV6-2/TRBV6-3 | CASSYRRGRNTGELFF | TGTGCCAGCAGTTACCGCCGTGGGAGGAACACCGGGGAGCTGTTTTTT
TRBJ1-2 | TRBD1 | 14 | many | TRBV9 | CASSTRTGLYGYTF | TGTGCCAGCAGCACCCGGACAGGACTCTATGGCTACACCTTC
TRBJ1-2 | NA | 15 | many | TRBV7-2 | CASSLELNRAYGYTF | TGTGCCAGCAGCTTAGAGCTGAATCGGGCTTATGGCTACACCTTC
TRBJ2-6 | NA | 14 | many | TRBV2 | CASRGARGANVLTF | TGTGCCAGCAGGGGGGCGCGGGGGGCCAACGTCCTGACTTTC
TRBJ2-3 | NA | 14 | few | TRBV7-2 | CASSLEGAGVTQYF | TGTGCCAGCAGCTTAGAGGGAGCAGGGGTAACGCAGTATTTT
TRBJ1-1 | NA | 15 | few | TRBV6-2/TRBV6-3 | CASSTLLDMNTEAFF | TGTGCCAGCAGTACCTTGCTAGACATGAACACTGAAGCTTTCTTT
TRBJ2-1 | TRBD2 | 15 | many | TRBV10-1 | CASRKGLAVDNEQFF | TGCGCCAGCAGGAAGGGACTAGCGGTCGACAATGAGCAGTTCTTC
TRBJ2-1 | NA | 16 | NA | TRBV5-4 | CASSLVPGGLNNEQFF | TGTGCCAGCAGCTTGGTCCCGGGGGGCCTGAACAATGAGCAGTTCTTC
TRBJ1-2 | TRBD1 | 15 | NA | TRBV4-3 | CASSQEWTGGYGYTF | TGCGCCAGCAGCCAGGAATGGACAGGGGGATATGGCTACACCTTC
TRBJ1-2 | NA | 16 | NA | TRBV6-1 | CASSAFLQEINYGYTF | TGTGCCAGCAGCGCATTTTTACAAGAAATAAACTATGGCTACACCTTC
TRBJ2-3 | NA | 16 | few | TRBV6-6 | CASSYSLRPPVDTQYF | TGTGCCAGCAGTTACTCGCTCAGGCCCCCGGTGGATACGCAGTATTTT
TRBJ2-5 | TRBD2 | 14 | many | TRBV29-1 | CSVAGLAVQETQYF | TGCAGCGTCGCAGGACTAGCGGTTCAAGAGACCCAGTACTTC
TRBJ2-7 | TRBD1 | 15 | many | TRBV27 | CASRTGEDRRDEQYF | TGTGCCAGCCGGACAGGGGAAGATCGTCGGGACGAGCAGTACTTC
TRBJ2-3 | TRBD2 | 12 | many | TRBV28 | CASREVSDTQYF | TGTGCCAGCCGGGAGGTATCAGATACGCAGTATTTT
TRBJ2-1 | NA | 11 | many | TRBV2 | CASTPAHEQFF | TGTGCCAGCACCCCAGCCCATGAGCAGTTCTTC
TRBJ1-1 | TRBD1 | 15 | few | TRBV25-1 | CASSGYRGIDTEAFF | TGTGCCAGCAGTGGATACAGGGGAATCGACACTGAAGCTTTCTTT
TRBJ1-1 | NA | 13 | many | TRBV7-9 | CASRASQNTEAFF | TGTGCCAGCAGAGCCAGCCAGAACACTGAAGCTTTCTTT
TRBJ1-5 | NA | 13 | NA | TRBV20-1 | CSAHGALGEPQHF | TGCAGTGCTCACGGGGCACTGGGGGAGCCCCAGCATTTT
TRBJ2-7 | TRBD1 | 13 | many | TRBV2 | CASSAGGGYEQYF | TGTGCCAGCAGTGCAGGGGGCGGCTACGAGCAGTACTTC